This T cell receptor (beta chain) comes out of a study of shared clonotypes between healthy human individuals. Study-level points and caveats: Clonotype sharing among donors was thought likely to change with sequencing depth.

CDR1 is LNHDA, CDR2 SQIVND, per germline (reference sequence). The CDR3 consists of 13 residues. The V gene lost 6 bases and the J gene lost 2 bases, with 11 bases spanning the gap. As concerns this clone: Its target is unknown.

The study drew all its donors from Caucasian adults living in Nashville, Tennessee. For genomic DNA, unsorted samples relied on approximately 100 million PBMCs. Deep was the level at which the assay was run. Profiled with immunoSEQ multiplex PCR; TCRdb holds only in-frame clones, not every one. The profile covers 450,000 to 550,000 clones, with roughly 78% appearing a single time and over 10% taken by the ten largest. The chain employs TRBV19 and TRBJ2-7, with D perhaps TRBD2 (6 bases). Material: PBMCs. This TCR was sampled from a woman between 40 and 55 years old in good health. Some clones in this sample may be carry-over from other donors' samples. CDR3 in amino acids: CASSPGATYEQYF. CDR3 nucleotide sequence: TGTGCCAGTAGCCCGGGAGCCACCTACGAGCAGTACTTC.